This TCR beta chain is from a study of T cell responses to AZD1222 COVID-19 vaccine. TCRdb's copy holds only in-frame clones and misses some; the assay was immunoSEQ multiplex PCR. This table holds roughly 130,000 clones, 85% to 90% found once. Study conclusions and caveats: Sampled repertoires all dated from after the peak T cell response. Clonal diversity may have been underestimated in mostly white British donors. A rise in Spike-specific TCR breadth and depth followed two AZD1222 doses. Across spike, vaccine-associated CD4 TCRs were found, dominant at 160-218 and 743-854.

This clone was detected only a few times. Its target is unknown. The clonotype originates from an adult in good health. This material consisted of peripheral blood, taken on day 0 of AZD1222 vaccination.

In DNA form, the CDR3 reads TGTGCCAGCAGTTACTCGGGGACCACTGAAGCTTTCTTT. Translated, it gives CASSYSGTTEAFF. The rearrangement joins TRBV6-2 or TRBV6-3 to TRBJ1-1; maybe TRBD1 (5 bases). The CDR3 sequence is 13 residues long. Germline assignment: CDR1 MNHEY and CDR2 SVGEGT. V lost 0 bases, J lost 4 bases, and 6 bases lay in between.